This is a list of T cell receptor beta chains from one sample in a study of CXCR3-negative and CXCR3-positive naive CD8 T cells. TCRdb reworked the 5' RACE reads into one entry per CDR3 protein, no DNA. In total, the table holds about 41,000 distinct CDR3 sequences. Sequencing used naive CXCR3- CD8+ T cells from blood. These receptors were taken from a human donor in good health. Some clones in this sample may be carry-over from other donors' samples. Each CDR3 is given with its conserved first and last residue. The order of the fields is clone size, J gene, V gene, CDR3 protein. A clone size is listed for some rows: how often the clone was seen (once, few, many), or a class if it is expanded.

>-|TRBJ1-2|TRBV12-3/TRBV12-4
CASSPPGTGYGYTF
>-|TRBJ1-2|TRBV20-1
CSELGTGNYGYTF
>-|TRBJ2-7|TRBV7-9
CASSLRGQGAAEQYF
>medium-sized|TRBJ2-5|TRBV7-2
CASSPSPKGETQYF
>-|TRBJ2-1|TRBV29-1
CSVWATGEDEQFF
>-|TRBJ2-1|TRBV6-5
CASSPRGLSSYNEQFF
>medium-sized|TRBJ2-2|TRBV29-1
CSVEATSGELFF
>-|TRBJ2-1|TRBV29-1
CSVAPVTGLNEQFF
>-|TRBJ2-1|TRBV7-6
CASSLSVEQFF
>-|TRBJ2-5|TRBV29-1
CSVEDAPALLKETQYF
>-|TRBJ2-3|TRBV5-6
CASSLGVSTDTQYF
>-|TRBJ2-2|TRBV15
CATSRERGGPGELFF
>-|TRBJ2-1|TRBV3-1
CASRGGLAGSSYNEQFF
>-|TRBJ2-2|TRBV7-8
CASSSWTSGVGELFF
>-|TRBJ2-1|TRBV29-1
CSFDRRTNEQFF
>-|TRBJ2-7|TRBV14
CASSTGVYYEQYF
>-|TRBJ1-2|TRBV5-1
CASSLGLGYTF
>-|TRBJ1-3|TRBV20-1
CSASDLAGARSSGNTIYF
>-|TRBJ2-7|TRBV19
CASSPRQSSSYEQYF